This T cell receptor (beta chain) came from a study of CD8+ T cells in alopecia areata (dated by TCRdb to the late 2010s). With respect to the entire study: The treated patients took part in an open-label pilot trial in which moderate-to-severe alopecia areata was treated with oral tofacitinib at 5 to 10 mg twice daily. Tofacitinib was given for 6 to 18 months, followed by 6 months of follow-up off drug to assess delayed response and recurrence. In both human patients and the C3H/HeJ mouse model, the study applied high-throughput TCRbeta sequencing to look at T cell clonal expansion in alopecia areata. Scalp tissue and sorted CD4+ and CD8+ peripheral blood T cells from patchy and totalis/universalis alopecia areata patients and from healthy controls were covered by human TCRbeta sequencing. Tofacitinib-treated patients had biopsies at baseline and at 4 and 24 weeks of treatment, with a later scalp biopsy in several patients. Clonality in the scalp was compared among normal scalp (n=4), patchy alopecia areata scalp (n=8), and alopecia totalis/universalis scalp (n=8). RNA was extracted with the PAXgene miRNA kit for fixed scalp, the miRNeasy kit for PBMCs, and the RNeasy kit for mouse skin. Amplification of TCRbeta CDR3 regions was done by immunoSEQ multiplex PCR using 35 Vbeta forward primers and 13 Jbeta reverse primers. Study-level results and caveats: Compared with normal scalp, lesional scalp had higher clonality and more expanded CD8+ clones, particularly in alopecia totalis/universalis, a pattern that suggests antigenic drive. Compared with mice, TCR sequences shared between patients were less clear, possibly partly because of HLA diversity across the patient population. Unlike mouse skin, which is dominated by gammadelta T cells, normal human skin has resident alphabeta T cells that are also sequenced, and this complicates analysis of the scalp TCR repertoire.

In its sample, this clone was seen a few times. Its target antigen remains unknown. No base-level quality is on record; no much larger clone is a single base apart. Libraries were prepared through the immunoSEQ multiplex PCR assay. To provide template for TCR sequencing, every sample had RNA extracted and reverse transcribed into cDNA. First-strand cDNA was synthesized using SuperScript III with a 2:1 mix of oligo-dT and random hexamers. Amplification bias was assessed with a synthetic immune receptor repertoire, and residual bias was removed computationally. The paper's processing steps were these. Raw reads were preprocessed to remove errors, and CDR3 was defined according to IMGT conventions as the region from the conserved cysteine to phenylalanine. Clonality was computed as 1 minus the Shannon entropy, with the entropy normalized by log2 of the number of productive unique TCRs. Scalp TCRbeta sequences were cross-referenced with sorted blood CD4 and CD8 repertoires so that the CD4 or CD8 identity of scalp clones could be inferred. TCRdb provides this immuneACCESS table in a form limited to in-frame rearrangements. Some clones are lacking; in checked studies, under half of them reflect an unresolved V gene, and why the rest are absent is not known. V, J and clone size are those of that table, while D and trimming were read from the DNA. Across this sample there are just over 150,000 clones, with 45% to 60% seen only once. Together, the top ten hold 15% to 20% of the sample.

The sample's time point label is to be understood as: baseline before oral tofacitinib. Lesional scalp punch biopsies and peripheral blood were obtained from alopecia areata patients. After PBMCs were isolated by density centrifugation and stained for CD3, CD4 and CD8, a FACSAria was used to sort CD4+ and CD8+ T cells. This TCR came from a human donor with alopecia areata. The input for sequencing was CD8+ T cells sorted from blood, taken at week 0.

The CDR3 region: CASSLSPGADTEAFF. The DNA sequence is given as TGTGCCAGCAGTTTATCACCGGGAGCGGACACTGAAGCTTTCTTT. Recombination joined TRBV27 with TRBJ1-1; the D gene assignment is ambiguous. There are 15 amino acids in the CDR3, from cysteine to phenylalanine inclusive. Only the CDR3 region is kept as DNA, spanning 45 bases read in frame from base 1. V is clipped by 0 bases and J by 3 bases, and the sequence between their germline boundaries is 11 bases long. CDR1 and CDR2 (MNHEY, SMNVEV) derive from the germline V gene (reference sequence).